Reported below is one T cell receptor (beta chain). Its antigen is unknown. No base quality values were provided; no much bigger clone lies one nucleotide off. TCRbeta CDR3 regions were amplified from genomic DNA by means of the immunoSEQ Assay, a bias-controlled multiplex PCR. The source study handled its data this way. Nucleated cell counts per sample were estimated from amplification of reference gene primers within the assay. To quantify the absolute abundance of each unique TCRbeta CDR3 rearrangement, sequence reads were collapsed and filtered. For each sample, productive Simpson clonality was calculated as the square root of Simpson's diversity index over productive rearrangements. TCRdb provides this immuneACCESS table in a form limited to in-frame rearrangements. Some clones are lacking; in checked studies, under half of them reflect an unresolved V gene, and why the rest are absent is not known. That table furnishes V, J and clone size, whereas the DNA furnished D and trimming. The sample table contains 150,000 to 200,000 clones; only one count was recorded for about 86% of them. Less than 9.5% of the sample is taken by the ten largest.

Spanning cysteine to phenylalanine, the CDR3 consists of 15 amino acids. CDR3 DNA is the only sequence kept; it has 45 bases, read in frame from the first base. CDR1 and CDR2 (MDHEN, SYDVKM) derive from the germline V gene. Germline trimming: 6 bases from V, 0 bases from J; junction bases outside gene matches: 6. Participants in the prospective study were aged 18 to 89 years, lived in about two dozen United States geographic areas, and enrolled through a virtual design. Cohort assignment in the prospective study relied on participant-reported clinical history from a screening survey and a study questionnaire. Recovered participants in ImmuneRACE Cohort 3 were defined as having two consecutive negative NP/OP PCR tests, clearance from a healthcare professional, or resolution of symptoms. In the prospective study, mobile phlebotomists collected whole blood, serum and a nasopharyngeal or oropharyngeal swab from each participant. Additional blood draws and questionnaires over a roughly two-month period could optionally be provided by prospective study participants. Blood samples from the prospective study were shipped frozen or at room temperature prior to DNA extraction.

This record comes from a study of blood T cell repertoires in COVID-19 (TCRdb year 2020). Notes on the research overall: Samples covering the acute and convalescent phases of COVID-19 were provided by collaborators in the United States, Italy and Spain. The samples were drawn from two sources: the first 160 participants of the ongoing ImmuneRACE study, and over 950 subjects contributed by 6 global collaborators. The material from the prospective study consisted of cDNA or gDNA derived from T cells, B-cell-depleted T cells, or PBMCs. The repertoires were made available in a free public database intended to serve as a resource for research on the immune response to SARS-CoV-2. Where available, HLA class I and class II types were taken from metadata supplied by the sample provider and were not determined by assay-based typing. Nearly every sample came with metadata listing a de-identified subject ID, COVID-19 status, age in years and sex. The dataset comprised deeply sampled blood TCRbeta repertoires from subjects exposed to, actively infected with, or recovered from COVID-19. Overall study outcomes, separate from this receptor: The amount of clinical and demographic metadata varied by source and participant and was provided uncurated.

The origin of this receptor is a man aged 40-50 years who had recovered from COVID-19. The chain is assembled from TRBV28 and TRBJ2-7; 9 nucleotides in the junction match TRBD2. The material sequenced was PBMCs or T cells enriched from blood (not recorded which). This receptor has the CDR3 CASSLSGGPSYEQYF. The DNA sequence is TGTGCCAGCAGCCTTAGCGGGGGACCCTCCTACGAGCAGTACTTC.